This TCR beta chain was captured by sequencing in a study of breast tumors, draining lymph nodes, adjacent tissues listed by TCRdb under 2016. Background for the entire study: The study compared TCR beta repertoires across tumor, adjacent nontumor tissue and axillary lymph nodes from breast cancer patients. In human breast cancer, the study set out to assess how tumor, surrounding tissue and draining lymph node repertoires relate to one another and whether T cells might be exchanged between them. What the authors observed across the whole study: The data were considered consistent with the idea that most tumor T cells come from the lymph node and then expand in tumor tissue. The conclusion that tumor T cells originate in lymph nodes was framed as consistent with a hypothesis rather than directly demonstrated. T-cell repertoire diversity in tumors was found to be lower than in lymph nodes but higher than in nontumor tissue, and preferential V and J gene usage was observed. The similarity between tumor and nontumor tissue repertoires was significantly greater in luminal-like breast cancer than in basal-like breast cancer.

This clonotype occurred many times. What antigen it recognizes has not been identified. Base quality data are lacking; no much larger clone is found one base away. The CDR3 numbers 17 residues from cysteine through phenylalanine. Only the CDR3 DNA stays, 51 bases, in frame from base 1. From the germline V gene, CDR1 is SGHDT and CDR2 is YYEEEE. Between the V and J ends, shortened by 1 base and 2 bases respectively, the junction contains 18 bases. The sample was run on an Illumina HiSeq 2000. Multiplex PCR amplification was used to build the TCR beta chain libraries. High-throughput sequencing was used to analyze the amplified TCR beta chain products. Using fastp trimming at Q25 and MiXCR clonotype assembly, TCRdb reanalyzed the public sequencing data and kept in-frame beta chains. All rows with the same CDR3 protein become a single entry with the most common DNA and genes. The sample table shows about 230,000 distinct CDR3 sequences, and 32% are seen once. The ten largest clones add up to over 1.1% of the sample.

The lymph node samples were taken from the axillary draining lymph nodes of breast cancer patients. The sequence links TRBV5-6 to TRBJ2-5; TRBD1 could be the D gene, as 7 bases match. Input material: axillary lymph node tissue. This sequence was found in a female donor with breast cancer. Some clones in this sample may be carry-over from other donors' samples. The DNA sequence reads TGTGCCAGCAGCTTGTGGGCCGCCAGGGGGGAGCAAGAGACCCAGTACTTC. Its coded protein is CASSLWAARGEQETQYF.